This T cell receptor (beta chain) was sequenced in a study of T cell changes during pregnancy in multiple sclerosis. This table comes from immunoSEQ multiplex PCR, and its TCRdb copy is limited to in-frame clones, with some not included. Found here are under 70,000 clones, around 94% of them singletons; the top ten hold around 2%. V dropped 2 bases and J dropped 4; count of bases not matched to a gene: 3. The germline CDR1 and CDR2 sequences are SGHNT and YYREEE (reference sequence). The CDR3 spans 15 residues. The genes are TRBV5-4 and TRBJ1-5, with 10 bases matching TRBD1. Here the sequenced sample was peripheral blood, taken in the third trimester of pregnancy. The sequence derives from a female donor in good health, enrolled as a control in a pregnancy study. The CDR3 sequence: CASSFGTGENQPQHF. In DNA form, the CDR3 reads TGTGCCAGCAGCTTTGGGACAGGGGAAAATCAGCCCCAGCATTTT.